Listed here are 23 T cell receptor beta chains from one sample, sequenced in a study of blood T cell repertoires in COVID-19 (dated by TCRdb to the early 2020s). Library generation was performed with the immunoSEQ multiplex PCR assay. TCRdb took this table from immuneACCESS and kept in-frame rearrangements with V and J called. Such tables lack part of the clones; where checked against another copy, unresolved V genes explain under half of the gap, and the rest is unexplained. This sample is represented by just over 150,000 clones; roughly 90% of them were singletons. The top ten hold about 6.3% of the sample. The specimen sequenced was PBMCs or T cells enriched from blood (not recorded which). The source is a woman between 45 and 60 years old who had recovered from COVID-19.

This clone occurred once. The chain recombines TRBV29-1 with TRBJ1-1; D gene ambiguous. The CDR3 contains 14 residues. Trimming stripped 7 bases from V and 3 bases from J, with 18 bases between. Germline values: CDR1 SQVTM, CDR2 ANQGSEA. CDR3 region: CSGVDPGRYTEAFF. The DNA of the CDR3 is TGCAGCGGCGTGGATCCGGGAAGGTACACTGAAGCTTTCTTT.

V gene TRBV3-1 (or the pseudogene TRBV3-2) combines with J gene TRBJ1-1; maybe TRBD1 (5 bases). Germline lookup yields CDR1 LGHDT and CDR2 YNNKEL (reference sequence). V was pared by 4 bases and J by 3 bases, with 18 bases between. The length of the CDR3 is 16 residues. The CDR3 DNA reads TGTGCCAGCAGCCCAGATCAAGCAAGGGGCTACACTGAAGCTTTCTTT. This sequence encodes CASSPDQARGYTEAFF.

This chain links TRBV5-1 with TRBJ2-7, with TRBD1 matching 7 bases. Germline trimming cut 0 bases from V and 4 bases from J; bases unmatched to any gene: 10. This CDR3 contains 16 residues. CDR1 is SGHRS, CDR2 YFSETQ, per germline. In DNA form, the CDR3 reads TGCGCCAGCAGCTTGGCCACTCTAGACAGGGCTTACGAGCAGTACTTC. Translating gives CASSLATLDRAYEQYF.

The chain employs TRBV19 and TRBJ2-1, with 9 bases matching TRBD1. After removal of 5 bases from V and 9 bases from J, the junction contained 11 bases not matched to a gene. The CDR3 consists of 15 residues. The germline gives CDR1 LNHDA, CDR2 SQIVND (reference sequence). CDR3 amino acids: CASSSGTGTLGEQFF. CDR3 bases: TGTGCCAGTAGTTCCGGGACAGGGACCCTCGGTGAGCAGTTCTTC.

The chain combines TRBV3-1 (or the pseudogene TRBV3-2) with TRBJ2-1, with 7 bases aligning to TRBD1. Per germline, CDR1 LGHDT and CDR2 YNNKEL (reference sequence). The length of the CDR3 is 19 residues. The ends lost 3 bases at V and 10 bases at J; junction bases unmatched: 24. CDR3 bases: TGTGCCAGCAGCCACCCCCCCCACGTCGGGACAGTTCCACCGTACGAGCAGTTCTTC. Its protein product is CASSHPPHVGTVPPYEQFF.

The J gene is TRBJ1-5, the V gene TRBV5-6, with 9 bases lining up with TRBD1. Looked up from germline, CDR1 is SGHDT and CDR2 is YYEEEE. V shed 5 bases and J 6 bases; nucleotides not matched to a gene: 9. The CDR3 runs to 15 residues. The CDR3: CASSPDRGAFQPQHF. DNA of the CDR3: TGTGCCAGCAGTCCGGACAGGGGCGCGTTTCAGCCCCAGCATTTT.

The V and J genes are TRBV7-3 and TRBJ1-6, with D unclear. The germline V and J ends were trimmed by 1 base and 6 bases, with 7 bases remaining between them. Germline V lookup: CDR1 SGHTA, CDR2 FQGTGA. The CDR3 sequence is 14 residues long. The CDR3 nucleotides are TGTGCCAGCAGCTTAAGGGGAGGTAATTCACCCCTCCACTTT. Translating it yields CASSLRGGNSPLHF. The full variable domain, completed using reference TRBV7-3 and TRBJ1-6, is GAGVSQTPSNKVTEKGKYVELRCDPISGHTALYWYRQSLGQGPEFLIYFQGTGAADDSGLPNDRFFAVRPEGSVSTLKIQRTERGDSAVYLCASSLRGGNSPLHFGNGTRLTVT.

This clone has only one observation. The rearrangement joins TRBV7-9 to TRBJ2-4, with TRBD1 matching 9 bases. Germline CDR1 SEHNR, CDR2 FQNEAQ (reference sequence). The CDR3 runs 15 residues. Germline trimming cut 3 bases from V and 6 bases from J; bases unmatched to any gene: 6. This CDR3 reads CASSLKDRGGNIQYF. The CDR3 nucleotides are TGTGCCAGCAGCTTGAAGGACAGGGGCGGAAACATTCAGTACTTC.

J is TRBJ1-1 and V is TRBV6-5, with D perhaps TRBD1 (6 bases). The germline V and J ends were trimmed by 0 bases and 5 bases, with 16 bases remaining between them. The CDR3 has 16 amino acids. CDR1 and CDR2 (germline): MNHEY, SVGAGI. CDR3 DNA: TGTGCCAGCAGTTACTCGGGCGGGGGCCTCGGGACTGAAGCTTTCTTT. Translating gives CASSYSGGGLGTEAFF.

CDR3 protein: CASSQARQGLETQYF. The CDR3 DNA follows: TGTGCCAGCAGCCAAGCGAGACAGGGTTTAGAGACCCAGTACTTC. This chain links TRBV3-1 (or the pseudogene TRBV3-2) with TRBJ2-5; TRBD1 matches at 7 bases. V lost 1 base and J lost 4; bases outside the gene matches: 6. Germline CDR1 is LGHDT and CDR2 is YNNKEL (reference sequence). The CDR3 has 15 amino acids.

This sequence joins TRBV3-1 (or the pseudogene TRBV3-2) and TRBJ1-2; D not resolved. Trimming left V 0 bases short and J 6 bases short, with 8 bases between. This CDR3 has 13 residues. The germline CDR1 and CDR2 sequences are LGHDT and YNNKEL (reference sequence). Here the CDR3 reads CASSQEAGNGYTF. Here the CDR3 DNA reads TGTGCCAGCAGCCAAGAAGCCGGGAATGGCTACACCTTC.

The genes are TRBV7-3 and TRBJ1-6; 8 bases are a match to TRBD1. The V gene end was trimmed by 6 bases and the J gene end by 7 bases; junction bases not matched to a gene: 2. Germline V lookup: CDR1 SGHTA, CDR2 FQGTGA. CDR3 length: 13 amino acids. CDR3 sequence (DNA): TGTGCCAGCAGGGACAGGGCGAATTCACCCCTCCACTTT. Its protein is CASRDRANSPLHF.

The chain employs TRBV7-8 and TRBJ2-5; 9 bases are a match to TRBD1. Per germline, CDR1 SGHVS and CDR2 FQNEAQ. The CDR3 runs to 17 residues. V was pared by 5 bases and J by 2 bases, with 12 bases of the junction left unmatched. The CDR3 region is CASSPTRDRDKQETQYF. The CDR3 nucleotides are TGTGCCAGCAGCCCAACGCGGGACAGGGACAAACAAGAGACCCAGTACTTC.

This rearrangement joins TRBV12-5 to TRBJ2-3; D may be TRBD2 (5 bases). The CDR3 covers 16 residues. V shed 3 bases and J shed 5 bases, with 18 bases lying between them. From germline, CDR1 is LGHNT and CDR2 FRNRAP. The CDR3 DNA reads TGTGCTAGTGGTTTACTAGTAACACACCTTATAGATACGCAGTATTTT. This encodes CASGLLVTHLIDTQYF.

This clone came up once. The CDR3 sequence is CASRPGQGIQPQHF. CDR3 DNA sequence: TGTGCCAGCAGACCCGGGCAGGGTATTCAGCCCCAGCATTTT. The V gene is TRBV6-5, the J gene TRBJ1-5; possible D gene TRBD1, 5 bases. CDR3 length: 14 residues. V shed 6 bases and J shed 6 bases, with 15 bases lying between them. Germline V lookup: CDR1 MNHEY, CDR2 SVGAGI.

In its sample, this clone was seen once. The chain employs TRBV10-2 and TRBJ2-3; 7 positions match TRBD2. The CDR3 extends over 18 amino acids. Per germline, CDR1 WSHSY and CDR2 SAAADI. After removal of 6 bases from V and 2 bases from J, the junction contained 17 bases not matched to a gene. CDR3 in amino acids: CASSPPPSRGGNTDTQYF. CDR3 bases: TGCGCCAGCAGCCCCCCTCCTTCGCGGGGAGGGAACACAGATACGCAGTATTTT.

CDR3 DNA: TGCGCCAGCAGCCCTACTAGCGGGGTTGCAGATACGCAGTATTTT. Translating it yields CASSPTSGVADTQYF. The chain joins TRBV5-1 to TRBJ2-3, with 10 bases lining up with TRBD2. The trim removed 4 bases at V and 4 bases at J, leaving 6 bases unmatched. The CDR3 is 15 amino acids. From germline, CDR1 is SGHRS and CDR2 YFSETQ.

V is TRBV18 and J is TRBJ1-2, with a weak D call TRBD1 (5 bases). Trimming took 3 bases from V and 6 from J, leaving 14 bases between them. CDR3 length: 14 amino acids. In germline, CDR1 is KGHSH, CDR2 LQKENI. The CDR3 DNA reads TGTGCCAGCTCACCTACATTAGGGGAGGATGGCTACACCTTC. This translates into CASSPTLGEDGYTF.

The gene calls are TRBV5-4 and TRBJ1-1; possible D gene TRBD1, 6 bases. V lost 4 bases and J 0 bases, leaving 16 bases between the germline ends. The CDR3 is 16 amino acids. CDR1 and CDR2 from the germline V gene are SGHNT and YYREEE (reference sequence). The CDR3 here is CASSPTGGAMNTEAFF. The CDR3 DNA sequence: TGTGCCAGCAGCCCCACTGGGGGGGCCATGAACACTGAAGCTTTCTTT. The full variable domain, its missing parts supplied by reference TRBV5-4 and TRBJ1-1, is ETGVTQSPTHLIKTRGQQVTLRCSSQSGHNTVSWYQQALGQGPQFIFQYYREEENGRGNFPPRFSGLQFPNYSSELNVNALELDDSALYLCASSPTGGAMNTEAFFGQGTRLTVV.

The chain is built from TRBV4-2 and TRBJ1-1; a weak D match, TRBD1 (5 bases). The V gene lost 3 bases and the J gene lost 7 bases, with 12 bases spanning the gap. Germline CDR1 is LGHNA and CDR2 is YNFKEQ. The CDR3 has 13 amino acids. The CDR3 sequence is CASSHTTEVEAFF. The CDR3, as DNA: TGTGCCAGCAGCCACACGACAGAAGTTGAAGCTTTCTTT.

This clone was observed once. The sample carries other DNA sequences with the same CDR3. The V and J genes are TRBV5-1 and TRBJ2-2, with TRBD2 matching over 7 bases. The junction had 3 bases not matched to a gene; V was cut back by 2 bases and J by 5 bases. The germline V gene has CDR1 SGHRS and CDR2 YFSETQ. The CDR3 length is 14 residues. DNA of the CDR3: TGCGCCAGCAGCTTCGAACTAGCGACCGGGGAGCTGTTTTTT. Amino acid sequence: CASSFELATGELFF.

For the CDR3, the DNA is TGTGCCAGCAGCTTAGGCGGGGGGCGGACAGATACGCAGTATTTT. Translated: CASSLGGGRTDTQYF. The V call is TRBV7-2, the J call TRBJ2-3; 8 positions match TRBD2. Trimming took 1 base from V and 3 from J; bases not matched to a gene: 3. Germline V gene lookup returns CDR1 SGHTA and CDR2 FQGNSA. The CDR3 covers 15 residues.

The chain carries TRBV6-5 and TRBJ1-2; 7 nucleotides align to TRBD1. Germline lookup yields CDR1 MNHEY and CDR2 SVGAGI. The V and J ends lost 6 bases and 6 bases, in that order; junction bases with no gene match: 10. This CDR3 spans 14 amino acids. In DNA, the CDR3 is TGTGCCAGCAGCCTTATAGGGGGCGCAGATGGCTACACCTTC. Translating gives CASSLIGGADGYTF.